This TCR beta chain was found in a study of identical twins. Study-wide results and limits: A cross-sectional statistical analysis, not follow-up of the same donors, supported the conclusions. Models, which agreed with sharing between unrelated individuals, nonetheless underestimated the out-of-frame TCR alpha sharing seen in monozygotic twins. Analyses of zero insertions could, in part, be confounded by invariant MAIT and iNKT cells.

TCRdb ran MiXCR on the 5' RACE reads and lists one entry per CDR3 protein. The data show 500,000 to 700,000 distinct CDR3 sequences, with 7% to 7.5% seen just once and 1.6% held by the top ten. With respect to this clonotype: Its antigen is as yet unknown.

CDR3 length equals 16 residues. Germline values: CDR1 MNHEY, CDR2 SVGEGT. V shed 7 bases, J shed 5 bases, and the junction held 15 bases outside the gene matches. Separately, the same data were catalogued under a study of yellow fever vaccine responses in identical twins.

The receptor was isolated from a woman aged 18 to 35 in good health. V and J are TRBV6-2 or TRBV6-3 and TRBJ2-7; TRBD2 matches at 9 bases. Source material: PBMCs. The CDR3 DNA is TGTGCCAGCACGAGCGGGAGGCTGCTCGAGATCCACGAGCAGTACTTC. This encodes CASTSGRLLEIHEQYF.